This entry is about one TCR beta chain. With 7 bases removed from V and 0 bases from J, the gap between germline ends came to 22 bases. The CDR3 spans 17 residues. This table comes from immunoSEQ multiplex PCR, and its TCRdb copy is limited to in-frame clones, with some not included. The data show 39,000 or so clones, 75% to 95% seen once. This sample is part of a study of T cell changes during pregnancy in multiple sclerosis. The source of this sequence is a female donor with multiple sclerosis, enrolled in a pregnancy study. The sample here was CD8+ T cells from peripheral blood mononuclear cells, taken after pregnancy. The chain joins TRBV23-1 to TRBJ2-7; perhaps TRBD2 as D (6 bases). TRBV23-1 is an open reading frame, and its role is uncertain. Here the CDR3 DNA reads TGCGCCAGCACCATTCCCTCCCGGGACTGGGTCTCCTACGAGCAGTACTTC. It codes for CASTIPSRDWVSYEQYF.